The clone carrying this T cell receptor beta chain was counted between two and nine times. Antigen: not known. The data stem from a study of OX40 agonist ivuxolimab in advanced cancers. Study-wide context: It was permissible to have had prior anti-PD-1, anti-PD-L1 or anti-CTLA-4 therapy, and around 41% had some.

Whole-study results and caveats: At 0.1 to 3.0 mg/kg and by week 6, clonal expansion occurred in CD4+ and CD8+ blood T cells. More expanded clones were found, on average, in CD8+ than in CD4+ T cells.

Germline CDR1 SNHLY, CDR2 FYNNEI. V lost 8 bases to trimming and J lost 4 bases; unmatched junction nucleotides: 11. The CDR3 has 15 residues. The assay was immunoSEQ multiplex PCR, and TCRdb's table has in-frame clones only and misses some. The sample shows 55,000 to 70,000 clones, about four fifths of them seen only once. The sequenced sample was CD4+ or CD8+ T cells sorted from blood, obtained in a trial of the OX40 agonist ivuxolimab. The clonotype was recovered from an adult with an advanced solid tumor such as melanoma, head and neck, liver or kidney cancer. The V gene is TRBV2, the J gene TRBJ2-5, with 9 positions matching TRBD2. The CDR3: CASRASGAVGETQYF. The CDR3 region has the DNA TGTGCCAGCCGGGCTAGCGGGGCGGTTGGAGAGACCCAGTACTTC.